The clone carrying this T cell receptor (beta chain) has only a few counts. The CDR3 has 16 residues. Germline V CDR1 and CDR2: SGDLS, YYNGEE. V gave up 4 bases and J gave up 5 bases; unmatched junction bases: 9. The sample belongs to a study of spatial heterogeneity in lung cancer. Study as a whole: For the average unique TCR and UMI combination, more than eight occurrences appeared in raw reads.

Noted time point: sample taken at primary tumor resection. Sequencing covered unsorted whole RNA taken from tumor, nontumor lung or frozen PBMC. A total of approximately 75 untreated early-stage non-small cell lung cancer patients served as donors. One entry per CDR3 protein results from TCRdb running MiXCR on the 5' RACE reads. The sample records 80,000 to 95,000 distinct CDR3 sequences, around 8.6% being singletons. The clonotype was recovered from a male donor with early-stage non-small cell lung cancer. V is TRBV9 and J is TRBJ1-3, with 10 bases that match TRBD1. This specimen consisted of PBMCs, obtained at surgery. The CDR3 loop reads CASSPRQGATRNTIYF. The CDR3 DNA reads as TGTGCCAGCAGCCCACGACAGGGGGCGACGAGAAACACCATATATTTT.